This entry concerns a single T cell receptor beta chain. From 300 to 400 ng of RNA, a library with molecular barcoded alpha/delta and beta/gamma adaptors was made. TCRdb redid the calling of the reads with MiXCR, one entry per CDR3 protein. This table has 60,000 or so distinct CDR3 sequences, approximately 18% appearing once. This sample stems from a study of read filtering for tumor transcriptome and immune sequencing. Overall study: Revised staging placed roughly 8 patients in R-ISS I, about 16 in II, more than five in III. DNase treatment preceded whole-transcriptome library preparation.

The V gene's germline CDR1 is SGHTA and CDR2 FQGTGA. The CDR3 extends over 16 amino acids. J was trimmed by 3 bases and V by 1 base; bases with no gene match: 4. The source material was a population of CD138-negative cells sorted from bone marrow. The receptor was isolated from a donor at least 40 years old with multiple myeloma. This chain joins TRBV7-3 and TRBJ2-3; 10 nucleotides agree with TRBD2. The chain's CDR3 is CASSLITSGVTDTQYF. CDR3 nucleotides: TGTGCCAGCAGCTTAATCACTAGCGGGGTTACAGATACGCAGTATTTT.